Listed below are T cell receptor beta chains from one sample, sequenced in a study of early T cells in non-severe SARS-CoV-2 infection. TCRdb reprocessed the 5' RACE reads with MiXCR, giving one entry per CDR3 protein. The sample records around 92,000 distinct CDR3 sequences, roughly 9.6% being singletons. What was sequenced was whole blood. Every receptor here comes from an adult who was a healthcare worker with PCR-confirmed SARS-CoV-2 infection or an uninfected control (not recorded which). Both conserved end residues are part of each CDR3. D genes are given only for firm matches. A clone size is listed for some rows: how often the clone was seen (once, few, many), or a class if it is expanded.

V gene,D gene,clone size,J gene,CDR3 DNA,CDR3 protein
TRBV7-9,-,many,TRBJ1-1,TGTGCCAGCAGCTTAGCGCTCGGGCAGAACACTGAAGCTTTCTTT,CASSLALGQNTEAFF
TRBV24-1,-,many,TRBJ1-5,TGTGCCACCAGTCAAGGGGCAAGTCAGCCCCAGCATTTT,CATSQGASQPQHF
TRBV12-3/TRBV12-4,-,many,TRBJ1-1,TGTGCCAGCAGTTTCGCGGATGAAGCTTTCTTT,CASSFADEAFF
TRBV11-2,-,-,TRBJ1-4,TGTGCCAGCAGCTCGGGAACAGGGAGGGATGAAAAACTGTTTTTT,CASSSGTGRDEKLFF
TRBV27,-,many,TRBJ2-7,-,CASSSSGGEVTYEQYF
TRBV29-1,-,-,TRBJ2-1,TGCAGCGTTGGGGGACCGCGAGGCCGCCACAATGAGCAGTTCTTC,CSVGGPRGRHNEQFF
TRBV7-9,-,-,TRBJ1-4,TGTGCCAGCAGCTTACAGGGGATTAATGAAAAACTGTTTTTT,CASSLQGINEKLFF
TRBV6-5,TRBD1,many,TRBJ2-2,TGTGCCAGCAGTTCCGGGACAGGGGGTCCCGGGGAGCTGTTTTTT,CASSSGTGGPGELFF
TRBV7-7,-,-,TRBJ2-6,TGTGCCAGCAGCTCGGTGGGGTCTGGGGCCAACGTCCTGACTTTC,CASSSVGSGANVLTF
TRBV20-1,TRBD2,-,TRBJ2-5,TGCAGTGCTGCCCCGGGACTAGCGGAAATCCAAGAGACCCAGTACTTC,CSAAPGLAEIQETQYF
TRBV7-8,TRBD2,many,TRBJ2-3,TGTGCCAGCAGCTTAGTTATGTCTAGCGGGGGCCGGAGCACAGATACGCAGTATTTT,CASSLVMSSGGRSTDTQYF
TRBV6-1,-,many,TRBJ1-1,TGTGCCAGCAGAGCAGGGTACCCGAACACTGAAGCTTTCTTT,CASRAGYPNTEAFF
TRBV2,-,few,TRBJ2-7,TGTGCCAGCAACTGGGCCTACGAGCAGTACTTC,CASNWAYEQYF
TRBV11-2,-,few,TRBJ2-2,TGTGCCAGCAGGGACACGTTGGCCGGGGAGCTGTTTTTT,CASRDTLAGELFF
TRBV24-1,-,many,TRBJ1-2,TGTGCCACCAGTGATTTGCACAATTACACCTTC,CATSDLHNYTF
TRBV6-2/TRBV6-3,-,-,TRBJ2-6,TGTGCCAGCAGTAACAAAGGGGTTTCGGTCCAGGCCAACGTCCTGACTTTC,CASSNKGVSVQANVLTF
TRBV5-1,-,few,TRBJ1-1,TGCGCCAGCAGCTTGTACCCGAACACTGAAGCTTTCTTT,CASSLYPNTEAFF
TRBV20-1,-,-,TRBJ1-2,TGCAGTGCTAGAGATCTTATGACAGGAACCCTACCTTATGGCTACACCTTC,CSARDLMTGTLPYGYTF
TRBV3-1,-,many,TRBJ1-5,TGTGCCAGCAGCCGTACACTGGGGCTAAATCAGCCCCAGCATTTT,CASSRTLGLNQPQHF
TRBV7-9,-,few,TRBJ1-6,TGTGCCAGCAGCCCATCCGATTCACCCCTCCACTTT,CASSPSDSPLHF
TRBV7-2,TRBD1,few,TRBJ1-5,TGTGCCAGCAGCTTAGAGACAGGGGTTGTCAATCAGCCCCAGCATTTT,CASSLETGVVNQPQHF
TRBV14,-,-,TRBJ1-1,TGTGCCAGCAGCCAAGTAAGGGGCACGGGTCGGACTGAAGCTTTCTTT,CASSQVRGTGRTEAFF
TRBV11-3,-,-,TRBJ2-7,TGTGCCAGCAGCTTAACGGGGTTCTCCTACGAGCAGTACTTC,CASSLTGFSYEQYF
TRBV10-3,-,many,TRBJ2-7,TGTGCCATCAGTGGAGGGGGGAGCTCCTACGAGCAGTACTTC,CAISGGGSSYEQYF
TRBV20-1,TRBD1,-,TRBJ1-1,TGCAGTGCTAGGGACAGGGTGGGTCAAGAAGCTTTCTTT,CSARDRVGQEAFF
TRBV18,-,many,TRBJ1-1,TGTGCCAGCTCACCATCTCGTATGGGGGGACGGAACACTGAAGCTTTCTTT,CASSPSRMGGRNTEAFF
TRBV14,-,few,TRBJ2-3,TGTGCCAGCAGCCAAGATGGTCCGAGAAGTAGCACAGATACGCAGTATTTT,CASSQDGPRSSTDTQYF
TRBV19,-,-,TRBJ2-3,TGTGCCAGTAGTTTCCCTGGGGCAGGGCCCACAGATACGCAGTATTTT,CASSFPGAGPTDTQYF
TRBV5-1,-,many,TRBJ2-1,TGCGCCAGCAGCTTCCAGAGCTCCTACAATGAGCAGTTCTTC,CASSFQSSYNEQFF